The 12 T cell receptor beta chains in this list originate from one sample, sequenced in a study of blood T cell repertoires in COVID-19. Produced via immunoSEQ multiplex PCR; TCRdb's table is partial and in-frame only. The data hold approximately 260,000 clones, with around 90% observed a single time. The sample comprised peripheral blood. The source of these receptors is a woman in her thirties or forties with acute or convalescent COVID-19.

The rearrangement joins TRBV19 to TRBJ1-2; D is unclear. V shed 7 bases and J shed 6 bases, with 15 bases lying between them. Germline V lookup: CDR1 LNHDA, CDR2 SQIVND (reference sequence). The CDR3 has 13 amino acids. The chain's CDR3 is CASTAGRLNGYTF. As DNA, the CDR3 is TGTGCCAGTACCGCCGGAAGACTCAATGGCTACACCTTC.

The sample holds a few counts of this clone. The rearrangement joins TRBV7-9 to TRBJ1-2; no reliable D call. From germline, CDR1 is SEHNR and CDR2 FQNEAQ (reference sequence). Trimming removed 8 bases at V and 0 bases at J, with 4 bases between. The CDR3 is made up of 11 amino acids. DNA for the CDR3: TGTGCCAGCCTAACTAACTATGGCTACACCTTC. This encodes CASLTNYGYTF.

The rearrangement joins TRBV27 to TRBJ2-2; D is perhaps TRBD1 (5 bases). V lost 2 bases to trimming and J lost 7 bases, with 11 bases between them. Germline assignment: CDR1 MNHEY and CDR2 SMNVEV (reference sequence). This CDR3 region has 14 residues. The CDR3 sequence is CASSLQGSRGELFF. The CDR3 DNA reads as TGTGCCAGCAGTTTACAGGGAAGTCGCGGGGAGCTGTTTTTT.

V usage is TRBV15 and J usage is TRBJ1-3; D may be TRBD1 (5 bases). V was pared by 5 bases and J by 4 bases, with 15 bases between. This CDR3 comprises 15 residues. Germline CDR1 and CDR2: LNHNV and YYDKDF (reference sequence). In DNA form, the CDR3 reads TGTGCCACCAGCCCAGTTACAGGCCCGGGAAACACCATATATTTT. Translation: CATSPVTGPGNTIYF.

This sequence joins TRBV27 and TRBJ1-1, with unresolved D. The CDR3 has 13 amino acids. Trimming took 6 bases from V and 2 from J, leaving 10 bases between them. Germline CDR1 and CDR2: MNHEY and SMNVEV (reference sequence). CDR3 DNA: TGTGCCAGCAGCTTAACGGGAAACACTGAAGCTTTCTTT. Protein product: CASSLTGNTEAFF.

The CDR3, as DNA: TGCGCCAGCAGCCAAGATATGGGGAGCTATGGCTACACCTTC. Translation gives CASSQDMGSYGYTF. The J gene is TRBJ1-2, the V gene TRBV4-1; no definite D call. CDR1 and CDR2 from the germline V gene are MGHRA and YSYEKL. The CDR3 covers 14 residues. V was cut by 0 bases and J by 4 bases, with 9 bases left in between.

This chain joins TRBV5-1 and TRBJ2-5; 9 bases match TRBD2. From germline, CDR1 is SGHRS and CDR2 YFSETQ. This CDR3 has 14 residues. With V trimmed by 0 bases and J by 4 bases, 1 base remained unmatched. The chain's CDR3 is CASSLGGGGETQYF. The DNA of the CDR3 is TGCGCCAGCAGCTTGGGCGGGGGGGGAGAGACCCAGTACTTC.

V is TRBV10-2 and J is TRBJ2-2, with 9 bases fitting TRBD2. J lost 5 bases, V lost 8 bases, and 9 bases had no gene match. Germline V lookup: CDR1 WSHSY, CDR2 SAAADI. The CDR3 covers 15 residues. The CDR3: CASSGLARPTGELFF. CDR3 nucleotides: TGCGCCAGCTCCGGACTAGCGCGTCCGACCGGGGAGCTGTTTTTT.

CDR3 sequence reads: CASSELPGHHYFGYTF. The CDR3 region has the DNA TGTGCCAGCAGTGAATTACCGGGACATCATTATTTTGGCTACACCTTC. The chain uses TRBV6-1 and TRBJ1-2; a possible D gene is TRBD1 (6 bases). Trimming left V 2 bases short and J 7 bases short, with 20 bases between. This CDR3 is 16 amino acids long. Looked up from germline, CDR1 is MNHNS and CDR2 is SASEGT.

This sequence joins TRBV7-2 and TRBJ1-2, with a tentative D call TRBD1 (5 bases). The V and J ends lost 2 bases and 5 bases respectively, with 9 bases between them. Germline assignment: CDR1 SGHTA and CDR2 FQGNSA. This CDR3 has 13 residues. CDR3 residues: CASSLMTAYGYTF. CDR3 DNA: TGTGCCAGCAGCTTAATGACAGCATATGGCTACACCTTC.

CDR3 sequence (DNA): TGTGCCAGCAGTGCCACAGGTAACACTGAAGCTTTCTTT. Amino acids: CASSATGNTEAFF. V is TRBV6-4 and J is TRBJ1-1, with a tentative D call TRBD1 (5 bases). The CDR3 runs to 13 residues. Germline CDR1 and CDR2: MRHNA and SNTAGT. V lost 4 bases to trimming and J lost 2 bases, with 8 bases between them.

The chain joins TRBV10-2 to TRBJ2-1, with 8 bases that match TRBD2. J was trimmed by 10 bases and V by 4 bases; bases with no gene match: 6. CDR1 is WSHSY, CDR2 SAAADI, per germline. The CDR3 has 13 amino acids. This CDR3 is CASSVVAGQEQFF. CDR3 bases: TGCGCCAGCAGTGTGGTAGCGGGGCAAGAGCAGTTCTTC.